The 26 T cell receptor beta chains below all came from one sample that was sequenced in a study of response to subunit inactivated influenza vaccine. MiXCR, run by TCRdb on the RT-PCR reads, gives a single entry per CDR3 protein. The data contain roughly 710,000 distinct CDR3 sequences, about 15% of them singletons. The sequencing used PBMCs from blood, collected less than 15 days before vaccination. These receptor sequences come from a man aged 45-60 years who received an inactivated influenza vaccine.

The CDR3 sequence is CASSLDLDIQYF. The DNA of the CDR3 is TGCGCCAGCAGCTTGGACCTCGACATTCAGTACTTC. The V call is TRBV5-1, the J call TRBJ2-4; D is unclear. V lost 0 bases to trimming and J lost 8 bases, with 6 bases between them. Per the germline V gene, CDR1 is SGHRS and CDR2 is YFSETQ. This CDR3 region has 12 residues. Based on the CDR3 plus reference TRBV5-1 and TRBJ2-4, the full variable domain is KAGVTQTPRYLIKTRGQQVTLSCSPISGHRSVSWYQQTPGQGLQFLFEYFSETQRNKGNFPGRFSGRQFSNSRSEMNVSTLELGDSALYLCASSLDLDIQYFGAGTRLSVL.

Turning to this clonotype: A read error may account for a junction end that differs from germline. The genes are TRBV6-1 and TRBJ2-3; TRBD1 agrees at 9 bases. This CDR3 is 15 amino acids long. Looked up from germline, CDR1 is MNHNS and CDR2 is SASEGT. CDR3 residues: CASRDTGGRTDTQCF. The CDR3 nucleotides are TGTGCCAGCAGGGACACAGGGGGCCGTACAGATACGCAGTGTTTT.

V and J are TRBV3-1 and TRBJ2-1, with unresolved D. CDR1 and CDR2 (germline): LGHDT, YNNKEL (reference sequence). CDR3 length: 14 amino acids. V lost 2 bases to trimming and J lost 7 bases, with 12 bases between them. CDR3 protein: CASSQTPFHNEQFF. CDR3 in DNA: TGTGCCAGCAGCCAAACACCCTTCCATAATGAGCAGTTCTTC.

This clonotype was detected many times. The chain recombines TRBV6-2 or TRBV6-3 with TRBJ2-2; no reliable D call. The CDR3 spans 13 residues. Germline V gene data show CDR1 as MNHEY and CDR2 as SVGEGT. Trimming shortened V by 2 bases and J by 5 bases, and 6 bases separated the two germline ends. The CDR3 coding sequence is TGTGCCAGCAGTTACCTTTGGACCGGGGAGCTGTTTTTT. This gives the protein CASSYLWTGELFF.

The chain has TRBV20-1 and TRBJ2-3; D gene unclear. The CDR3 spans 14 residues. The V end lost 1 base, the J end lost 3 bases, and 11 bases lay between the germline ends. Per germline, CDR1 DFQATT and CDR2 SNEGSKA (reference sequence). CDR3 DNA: TGCAGTGCTAGAGCGAACACCTTAACAGATACGCAGTATTTT. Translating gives CSARANTLTDTQYF.

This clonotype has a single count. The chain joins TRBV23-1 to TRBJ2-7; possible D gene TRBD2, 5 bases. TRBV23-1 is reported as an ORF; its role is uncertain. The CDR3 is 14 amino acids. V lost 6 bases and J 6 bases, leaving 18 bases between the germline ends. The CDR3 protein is CASRITGLHGEQYF. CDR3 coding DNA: TGCGCCAGCAGGATTACGGGGTTGCATGGCGAGCAGTACTTC.

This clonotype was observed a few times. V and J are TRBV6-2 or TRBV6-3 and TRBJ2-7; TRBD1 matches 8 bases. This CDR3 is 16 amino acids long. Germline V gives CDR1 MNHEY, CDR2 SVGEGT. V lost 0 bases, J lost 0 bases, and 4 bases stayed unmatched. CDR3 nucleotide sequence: TGTGCCAGCAGTTACTCGCGCGACAGGGGCTCCTACGAGCAGTACTTC. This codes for CASSYSRDRGSYEQYF.

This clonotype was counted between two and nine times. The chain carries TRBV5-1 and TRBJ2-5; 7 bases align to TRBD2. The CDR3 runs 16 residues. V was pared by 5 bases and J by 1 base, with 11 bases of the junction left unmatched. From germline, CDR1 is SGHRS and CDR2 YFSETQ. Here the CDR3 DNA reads TGCGCCAGCAGACAAAGCGGGACCCACTCCCAAGAGACCCAGTACTTC. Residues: CASRQSGTHSQETQYF.

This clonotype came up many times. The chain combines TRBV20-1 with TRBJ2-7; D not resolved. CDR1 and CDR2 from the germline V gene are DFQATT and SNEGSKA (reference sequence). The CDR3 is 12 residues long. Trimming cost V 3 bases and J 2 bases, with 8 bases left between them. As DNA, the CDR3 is TGCAGTGCTAGCGTACTAACCTACGAGCAGTACTTC. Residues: CSASVLTYEQYF.

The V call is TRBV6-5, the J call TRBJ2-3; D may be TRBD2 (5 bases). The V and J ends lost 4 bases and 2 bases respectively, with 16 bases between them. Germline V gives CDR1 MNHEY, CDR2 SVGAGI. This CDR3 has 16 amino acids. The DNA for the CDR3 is TGTGCCAGCAGTTGGTCTAGCCGAACCTTCACAGATACGCAGTATTTT. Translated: CASSWSSRTFTDTQYF.

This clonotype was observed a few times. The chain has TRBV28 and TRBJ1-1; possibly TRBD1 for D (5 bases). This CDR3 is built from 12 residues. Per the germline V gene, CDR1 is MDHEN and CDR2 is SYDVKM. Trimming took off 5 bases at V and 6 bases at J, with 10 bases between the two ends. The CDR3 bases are TGTGCCAGCAGTCAAAAGACAGCTGAAGCTTTCTTT. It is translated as CASSQKTAEAFF. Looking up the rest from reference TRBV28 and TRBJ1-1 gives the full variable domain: DVKVTQSSRYLVKRTGEKVFLECVQDMDHENMFWYRQDPGLGLRLIYFSYDVKMKEKGDIPEGYSVSREKKERFSLILESASTNQTSMYLCASSQKTAEAFFGQGTRLTVV.

The CDR3 spells CSVAGGAGNTIYF. As DNA, the CDR3 is TGCAGCGTTGCGGGGGGGGCTGGAAACACCATATATTTT. The chain joins TRBV20-1 to TRBJ1-3; possibly TRBD1 for D (5 bases). Germline V gives CDR1 DFQATT, CDR2 SNEGSKA (reference sequence). The CDR3 consists of 13 residues.

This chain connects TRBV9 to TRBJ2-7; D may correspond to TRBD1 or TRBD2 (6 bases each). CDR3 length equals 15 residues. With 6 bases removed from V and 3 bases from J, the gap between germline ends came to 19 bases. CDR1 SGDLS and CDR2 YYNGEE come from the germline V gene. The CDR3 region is CASTPRPGAGYEQYF. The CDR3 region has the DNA TGTGCCAGCACCCCTCGTCCGGGGGCGGGCTACGAGCAGTACTTC.

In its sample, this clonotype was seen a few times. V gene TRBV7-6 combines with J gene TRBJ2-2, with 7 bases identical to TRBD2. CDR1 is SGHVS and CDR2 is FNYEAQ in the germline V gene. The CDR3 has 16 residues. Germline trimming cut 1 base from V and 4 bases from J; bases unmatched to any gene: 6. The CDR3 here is CASSLVSGGSTGELFF. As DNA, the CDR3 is TGTGCCAGCAGCTTAGTGTCGGGAGGTAGCACCGGGGAGCTGTTTTTT.

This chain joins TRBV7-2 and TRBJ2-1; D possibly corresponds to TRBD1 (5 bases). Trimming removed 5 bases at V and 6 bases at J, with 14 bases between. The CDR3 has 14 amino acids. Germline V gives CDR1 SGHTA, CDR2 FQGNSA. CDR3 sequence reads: CASSTSQDINEQFF. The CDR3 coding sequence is TGTGCCAGCAGCACATCCCAGGACATCAATGAGCAGTTCTTC. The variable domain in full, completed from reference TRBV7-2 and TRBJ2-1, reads GAGVSQSPSNKVTEKGKDVELRCDPISGHTALYWYRQSLGQGLEFLIYFQGNSAPDKSGLPSDRFSAERTGGSVSTLTIQRTQQEDSAVYLCASSTSQDINEQFFGPGTRLTVL.

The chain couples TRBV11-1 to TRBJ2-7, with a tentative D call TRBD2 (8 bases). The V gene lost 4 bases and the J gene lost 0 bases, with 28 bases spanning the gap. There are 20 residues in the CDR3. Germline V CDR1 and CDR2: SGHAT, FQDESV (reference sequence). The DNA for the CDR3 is TGTGCCAGCAGCTCCAGGGGGACCACCGGTGTCGGGGGGGTCTCCTACGAGCAGTACTTC. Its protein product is CASSSRGTTGVGGVSYEQYF.

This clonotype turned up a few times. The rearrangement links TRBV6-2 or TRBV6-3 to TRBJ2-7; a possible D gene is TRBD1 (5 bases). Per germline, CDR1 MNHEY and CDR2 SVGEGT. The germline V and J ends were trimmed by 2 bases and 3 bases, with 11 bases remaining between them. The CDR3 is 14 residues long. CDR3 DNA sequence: TGTGCCAGCAGTTACGCAGTCAGGGTCTACGAGCAGTACTTC. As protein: CASSYAVRVYEQYF.

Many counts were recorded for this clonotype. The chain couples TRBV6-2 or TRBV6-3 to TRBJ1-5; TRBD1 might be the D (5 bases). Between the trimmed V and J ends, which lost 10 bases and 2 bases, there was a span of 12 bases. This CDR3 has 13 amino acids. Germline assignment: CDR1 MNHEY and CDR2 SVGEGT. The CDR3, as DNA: TGTGCCACCGTTGGGACCGGCAATCAGCCCCAGCATTTT. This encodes CATVGTGNQPQHF.

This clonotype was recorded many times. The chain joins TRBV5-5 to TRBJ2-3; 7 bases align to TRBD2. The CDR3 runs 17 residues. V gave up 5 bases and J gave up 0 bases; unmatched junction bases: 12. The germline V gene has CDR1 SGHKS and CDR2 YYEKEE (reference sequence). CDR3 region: CASSRVRGSPSTDTQYF. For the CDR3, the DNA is TGTGCCAGCAGTCGCGTGCGGGGGAGCCCTAGCACAGATACGCAGTATTTT. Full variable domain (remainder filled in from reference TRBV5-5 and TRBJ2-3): DAGVTQSPTHLIKTRGQQVTLRCSPISGHKSVSWYQQVLGQGPQFIFQYYEKEERGRGNFPDRFSARQFPNYSSELNVNALLLGDSALYLCASSRVRGSPSTDTQYFGPGTRLTVL.

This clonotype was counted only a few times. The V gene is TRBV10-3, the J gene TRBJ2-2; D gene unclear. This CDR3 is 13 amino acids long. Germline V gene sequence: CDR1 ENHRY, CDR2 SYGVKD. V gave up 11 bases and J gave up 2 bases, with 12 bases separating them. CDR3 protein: CALTDGNTGELFF. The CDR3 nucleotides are TGTGCCTTAACGGACGGTAACACCGGGGAGCTGTTTTTT.

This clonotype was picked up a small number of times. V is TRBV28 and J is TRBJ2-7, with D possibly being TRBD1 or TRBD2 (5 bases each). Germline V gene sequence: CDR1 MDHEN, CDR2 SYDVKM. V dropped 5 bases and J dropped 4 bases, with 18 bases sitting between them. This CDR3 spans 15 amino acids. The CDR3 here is CASSRIYEGKYEQYF. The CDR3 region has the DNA TGTGCCAGCAGTCGAATTTATGAGGGGAAGTACGAGCAGTACTTC.

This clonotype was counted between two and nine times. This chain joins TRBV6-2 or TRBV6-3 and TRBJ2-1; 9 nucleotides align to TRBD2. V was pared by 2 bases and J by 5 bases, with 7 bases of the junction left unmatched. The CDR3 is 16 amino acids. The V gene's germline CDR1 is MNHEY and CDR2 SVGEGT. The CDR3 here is CASSYRSLAGNNEQFF. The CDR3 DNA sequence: TGTGCCAGCAGTTACCGCTCCCTAGCGGGAAACAATGAGCAGTTCTTC.

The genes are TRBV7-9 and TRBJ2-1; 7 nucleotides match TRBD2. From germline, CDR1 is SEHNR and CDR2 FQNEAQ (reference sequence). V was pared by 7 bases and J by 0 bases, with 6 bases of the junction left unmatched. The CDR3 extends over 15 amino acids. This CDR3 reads CASTTGGSSYNEQFF. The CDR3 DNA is TGTGCCAGCACCACGGGGGGAAGCTCCTACAATGAGCAGTTCTTC.

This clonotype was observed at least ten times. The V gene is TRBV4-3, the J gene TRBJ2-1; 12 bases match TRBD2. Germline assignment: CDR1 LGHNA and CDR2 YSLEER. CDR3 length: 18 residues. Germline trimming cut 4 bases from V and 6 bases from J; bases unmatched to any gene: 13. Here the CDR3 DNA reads TGCGCCAGCAGCCTTTACCATATGACTAGCGGGAGTGGCAATGAGCAGTTCTTC. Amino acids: CASSLYHMTSGSGNEQFF.

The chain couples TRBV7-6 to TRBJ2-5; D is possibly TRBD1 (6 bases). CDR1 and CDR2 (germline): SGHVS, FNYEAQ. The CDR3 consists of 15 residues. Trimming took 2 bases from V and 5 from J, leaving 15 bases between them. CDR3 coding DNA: TGTGCCAGCAGCTTAAAGCAGGGGCCGGAGGAGACCCAGTACTTC. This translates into CASSLKQGPEETQYF.

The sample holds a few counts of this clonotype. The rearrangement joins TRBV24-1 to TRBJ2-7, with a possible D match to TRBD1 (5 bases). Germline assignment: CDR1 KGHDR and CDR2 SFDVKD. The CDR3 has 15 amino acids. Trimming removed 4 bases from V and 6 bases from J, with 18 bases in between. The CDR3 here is CATSDPGQSSVEQYF. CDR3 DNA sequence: TGTGCCACCAGTGACCCTGGACAAAGCTCTGTCGAGCAGTACTTC.